The next 28 T cell receptor beta chains were all read from a single sample in a study of blood T cell repertoires in COVID-19. Clones were read by immunoSEQ multiplex PCR, and TCRdb kept only the in-frame ones, dropping some. The data contain about 390,000 clones, about 86% of them singletons. Sequences were obtained from PBMCs or T cells enriched from blood (not recorded which). The source is a woman between 45 and 60 years old who had recovered from COVID-19.

Here the CDR3 DNA reads TGCGCCAGCAGCTGGCAGGGGTCTACTAATGAAAAACTGTTTTTT. This translates into CASSWQGSTNEKLFF. The rearrangement uses TRBV5-1 and TRBJ1-4, with a possible D match to TRBD1 (6 bases). CDR1 SGHRS and CDR2 YFSETQ come from the germline V gene. This CDR3 has 15 residues. Trimming removed 3 bases at V and 2 bases at J, with 11 bases between.

The rearrangement uses TRBV11-2 and TRBJ2-5, with 7 bases identical to TRBD1. Germline V gene data show CDR1 as SGHAT and CDR2 as FQNNGV. V was clipped by 0 bases and J by 0 bases; unmatched bases: 7. This CDR3 has 17 amino acids. The CDR3 DNA is TGTGCCAGCAGCTTAGATCTATGGGGACAGAACCAAGAGACCCAGTACTTC. This translates into CASSLDLWGQNQETQYF.

The sample holds a few counts of this clone. V is TRBV9 and J is TRBJ1-3, with D perhaps matching TRBD1 (5 bases). Germline CDR1 SGDLS, CDR2 YYNGEE. The V end was cut by 3 bases, the J end by 9 bases, with 10 bases between. The CDR3 totals 12 residues. The CDR3 reads CASSDGGSTIYF. CDR3 DNA: TGTGCCAGCAGCGATGGGGGGAGCACCATATATTTT.

V is TRBV19 and J is TRBJ2-3; the match to TRBD2 covers 9 bases. Germline assignment: CDR1 LNHDA and CDR2 SQIVND (reference sequence). The trim removed 7 bases at V and 4 bases at J, leaving 9 bases unmatched. This CDR3 is 15 amino acids long. The CDR3 nucleotides read TGTGCCAGTACAGAGCGGGGGGAGAGGGCAGATACGCAGTATTTT. Amino acids: CASTERGERADTQYF.

This clone was detected only once. The J gene is TRBJ1-2, the V gene TRBV29-1, with D possibly matching TRBD1 (6 bases). V lost 7 bases and J 3 bases, leaving 15 bases between the germline ends. The CDR3 contains 13 residues. Germline assignment: CDR1 SQVTM and CDR2 ANQGSEA. The CDR3 spells CSAFSGTHYGYTF. The CDR3 bases are TGCAGCGCATTTTCGGGGACACACTATGGCTACACCTTC.

The DNA of the CDR3 is TGTGCCAGCGCTTACGCGGGATGGGGCTATGGCTACACCTTC. Protein: CASAYAGWGYGYTF. V gene TRBV19 combines with J gene TRBJ1-2; no clear D gene. Trimming took 9 bases from V and 4 from J, leaving 18 bases between them. CDR1 and CDR2 (germline): LNHDA, SQIVND (reference sequence). This CDR3 has 14 residues.

The chain is built from TRBV3-1 (or the pseudogene TRBV3-2) and TRBJ1-2; D is perhaps TRBD1 (6 bases). CDR3 length: 15 residues. Germline CDR1 reads LGHDT; CDR2 reads YNNKEL (reference sequence). The germline V and J ends were trimmed by 4 bases and 4 bases, with 16 bases remaining between them. CDR3 nucleotides: TGTGCCAGCAGCCCTTATGAGGGCAGGGGCTATGGCTACACCTTC. The encoded protein is CASSPYEGRGYGYTF.

The rearrangement links TRBV6-6 to TRBJ2-7; 9 bases map to TRBD1. This CDR3 spans 16 amino acids. Trimming cost V 5 bases and J 4 bases; bases outside gene matches: 12. Germline CDR1 reads MNHNY; CDR2 reads SVGAGI (reference sequence). This chain's CDR3 is CASSRNRGTGTYEQYF. CDR3 nucleotides: TGTGCCAGCAGTCGAAACCGCGGGACAGGGACTTACGAGCAGTACTTC.

The V gene is TRBV7-2, the J gene TRBJ1-2, with D possibly TRBD1 on 5 matching bases. Trimming cost V 5 bases and J 7 bases, with 14 bases left between them. The CDR3 sequence is 13 residues long. The V gene's germline CDR1 is SGHTA and CDR2 FQGNSA. CDR3 sequence: CASSQTVGAGYTF. The DNA for the CDR3 is TGTGCCAGCAGCCAGACAGTAGGGGCTGGCTACACCTTC.

The chain has TRBV5-1 and TRBJ1-2, with TRBD1 matching 9 bases. Germline CDR1 and CDR2: SGHRS and YFSETQ. Trimming removed 4 bases from V and 6 bases from J; junction bases left unmatched: 10. This CDR3 spans 15 amino acids. The CDR3 bases are TGCGCCAGCAGCCCTGATACAGGGGGCAAAAATGGCTACACCTTC. The encoded protein is CASSPDTGGKNGYTF.

V usage is TRBV7-9 and J usage is TRBJ1-2; 9 positions match TRBD1. The CDR3 length is 17 residues. V was pared by 4 bases and J by 5 bases, with 14 bases of the junction left unmatched. Germline V gene sequence: CDR1 SEHNR, CDR2 FQNEAQ (reference sequence). CDR3 DNA: TGTGCCAGCAGCTCTTATATGGGAGACAGGGGGGTATATGGCTACACCTTC. This codes for CASSSYMGDRGVYGYTF.

The V and J genes are TRBV11-1 and TRBJ1-4; 8 bases map to TRBD1. Germline lookup yields CDR1 SGHAT and CDR2 FQDESV (reference sequence). Trimming at V came to 5 bases and at J to 8 bases, leaving 4 bases not matched to a gene. The CDR3 consists of 13 residues. The CDR3 sequence: CASSNDRGEKLFF. The CDR3 coding sequence is TGTGCCAGCAGCAACGACAGGGGAGAAAAACTGTTTTTT.

The chain employs TRBV6-5 and TRBJ1-1; 8 nucleotides line up with TRBD1. CDR1 is MNHEY and CDR2 is SVGAGI in the germline V gene. Unmatched junction bases numbered 7, after V lost 3 bases and J lost 1 base. CDR3 length equals 16 residues. The chain's CDR3 is CASSYDRGPSNTEAFF. The DNA of the CDR3 is TGTGCCAGCAGTTATGACAGGGGCCCCTCGAACACTGAAGCTTTCTTT.

This clone has only one observation. This sequence joins TRBV7-8 and TRBJ2-7, with TRBD2 matching 9 bases. The CDR3 is 16 residues long. The J segment lost 4 bases and the V segment lost 1 base, leaving 8 bases of the junction unmatched. Germline V lookup: CDR1 SGHVS, CDR2 FQNEAQ. CDR3 coding DNA: TGTGCCAGCAGCTTAGTCGGCGGGGGGGCTCGGTACGAGCAGTACTTC. This encodes CASSLVGGGARYEQYF.

Of note for this clone: At the DNA level, this CDR3 is encoded by other sequences in the same sample as well. The chain joins TRBV13 to TRBJ2-7; a possible D gene is TRBD1 (6 bases). In germline, CDR1 is PRHDT, CDR2 FYEKMQ (reference sequence). V dropped 0 bases and J dropped 3 bases, with 6 bases sitting between them. This CDR3 is 13 amino acids long. CDR3 in amino acids: CASSLGQGYEQYF. For the CDR3, the DNA is TGTGCCAGCAGCTTAGGACAGGGCTACGAGCAGTACTTC.

The genes are TRBV7-9 and TRBJ2-2, with 10 bases lining up with TRBD2. In germline, CDR1 is SEHNR, CDR2 FQNEAQ (reference sequence). Trimming at V came to 3 bases and at J to 1 base, leaving 5 bases not matched to a gene. The CDR3 has 17 residues. The CDR3 reads CASSFASGRGNTGELFF. The CDR3 bases are TGTGCCAGCAGCTTTGCTAGCGGGAGAGGGAACACCGGGGAGCTGTTTTTT.

V gene TRBV6-5 combines with J gene TRBJ1-3; TRBD1 is a possible D gene (6 bases). Germline V gene sequence: CDR1 MNHEY, CDR2 SVGAGI. The length of the CDR3 is 14 residues. The V end lost 6 bases, the J end lost 3 bases, and 12 bases lay between the germline ends. The CDR3 DNA reads as TGTGCCAGCAGACTAGGGGGTATTGGAAACACCATATATTTT. Translating gives CASRLGGIGNTIYF.

The rearrangement joins TRBV11-1 to TRBJ1-2, with 8 bases identical to TRBD1. Germline values: CDR1 SGHAT, CDR2 FQDESV (reference sequence). This CDR3 is 13 amino acids long. The V and J ends lost 5 bases and 6 bases, in that order; junction bases with no gene match: 5. CDR3 coding DNA: TGTGCCAGCAGCCCTCTGACAGGGGATGGCTACACCTTC. It yields the protein CASSPLTGDGYTF.

This rearrangement joins TRBV28 to TRBJ1-2, with a possible D match to TRBD1 (5 bases). Trimming left V 6 bases short and J 5 bases short, with 22 bases between. CDR3 length equals 16 residues. Germline CDR1 MDHEN, CDR2 SYDVKM. The CDR3 DNA is TGTGCCAGCAGCCAACCAGGGACTTCCCCACTTTATGGCTACACCTTC. It specifies CASSQPGTSPLYGYTF.

J is TRBJ1-5 and V is TRBV12-3 or TRBV12-4, with D hard to call. The CDR3 is 13 amino acids. V shed 4 bases and J shed 2 bases, with 6 bases lying between them. DNA of the CDR3: TGTGCCAGCAGTTACAGTGGCAATCAGCCCCAGCATTTT. Its translation is CASSYSGNQPQHF.

The chain combines TRBV7-2 with TRBJ2-2; D is perhaps TRBD1 (6 bases). Per the germline V gene, CDR1 is SGHTA and CDR2 is FQGNSA. The V end was cut by 0 bases, the J end by 5 bases, with 10 bases between. There are 15 residues in the CDR3. The CDR3 coding sequence is TGTGCCAGCAGCTTAGCAAGGGGGTGGACCGGGGAGCTGTTTTTT. Protein sequence: CASSLARGWTGELFF.

The chain combines TRBV5-4 with TRBJ1-2; D is perhaps TRBD1 (5 bases). From germline, CDR1 is SGHNT and CDR2 YYREEE (reference sequence). The CDR3 runs 13 residues. The germline V and J ends were trimmed by 4 bases and 3 bases, with 10 bases remaining between them. DNA for the CDR3: TGTGCCAGCAGCCCGGGGGGAGACTATGGCTACACCTTC. Translated, it gives CASSPGGDYGYTF.

The chain has TRBV28 and TRBJ1-1; D gene unclear. CDR3 length equals 15 residues. The germline V gene encodes CDR1 MDHEN and CDR2 SYDVKM. The V end lost 1 base, the J end lost 0 bases, and 9 bases lay between the germline ends. CDR3 region: CASSLFMGVNTEAFF. DNA for the CDR3: TGTGCCAGCAGTTTATTTATGGGAGTGAACACTGAAGCTTTCTTT. Combining the CDR3 with reference TRBV28 and TRBJ1-1 gives the whole variable domain DVKVTQSSRYLVKRTGEKVFLECVQDMDHENMFWYRQDPGLGLRLIYFSYDVKMKEKGDIPEGYSVSREKKERFSLILESASTNQTSMYLCASSLFMGVNTEAFFGQGTRLTVV.

CDR3 sequence: CATSDTRVATGELFF. Here the CDR3 DNA reads TGTGCCACCAGTGACACCCGCGTTGCCACCGGGGAGCTGTTTTTT. The chain carries TRBV24-1 and TRBJ2-2, with D hard to call. This CDR3 has 15 amino acids. CDR1 is KGHDR and CDR2 is SFDVKD in the germline V gene. The V and J ends lost 4 bases and 4 bases respectively, with 12 bases between them.

This clone was seen just once. The gene calls are TRBV5-4 and TRBJ1-1, with D unclear. The CDR3 is made up of 16 amino acids. Trimming took 3 bases from V and 1 from J, leaving 16 bases between them. CDR1 is SGHNT and CDR2 is YYREEE in the germline V gene (reference sequence). This CDR3 is CASSSGPLAANTEAFF. CDR3 DNA sequence: TGTGCCAGCAGCTCTGGGCCTTTGGCAGCGAACACTGAAGCTTTCTTT.

This sequence joins TRBV19 and TRBJ1-6, with D perhaps TRBD1 (5 bases). CDR3 size: 14 residues. Looked up from germline, CDR1 is LNHDA and CDR2 is SQIVND (reference sequence). Between the trimmed V and J ends, which lost 4 bases and 10 bases, there was a span of 14 bases. The CDR3 protein is CASSTVSGKSPLHF. The CDR3 nucleotides are TGTGCCAGTAGTACGGTATCAGGGAAATCACCCCTCCACTTT.

The genes are TRBV27 and TRBJ2-2; 10 bases line up with TRBD1. The junction had 14 bases not matched to a gene; V was cut back by 7 bases and J by 6 bases. In germline, CDR1 is MNHEY, CDR2 SMNVEV (reference sequence). The CDR3 runs 17 residues. CDR3 loop: CASTFLPGQGMAGELFF. The CDR3 DNA sequence: TGTGCCAGCACCTTCCTACCGGGACAGGGGATGGCCGGGGAGCTGTTTTTT.

The chain is built from TRBV6-1 and TRBJ2-7; 10 bases match TRBD1. The germline gives CDR1 MNHNS, CDR2 SASEGT. Trimming cost V 1 base and J 4 bases; bases outside gene matches: 7. The CDR3 consists of 16 residues. The CDR3 DNA sequence: TGTGCCAGCAGTGAAGGTCAGGGACAGGGGATGTACGAGCAGTACTTC. Translation gives CASSEGQGQGMYEQYF.